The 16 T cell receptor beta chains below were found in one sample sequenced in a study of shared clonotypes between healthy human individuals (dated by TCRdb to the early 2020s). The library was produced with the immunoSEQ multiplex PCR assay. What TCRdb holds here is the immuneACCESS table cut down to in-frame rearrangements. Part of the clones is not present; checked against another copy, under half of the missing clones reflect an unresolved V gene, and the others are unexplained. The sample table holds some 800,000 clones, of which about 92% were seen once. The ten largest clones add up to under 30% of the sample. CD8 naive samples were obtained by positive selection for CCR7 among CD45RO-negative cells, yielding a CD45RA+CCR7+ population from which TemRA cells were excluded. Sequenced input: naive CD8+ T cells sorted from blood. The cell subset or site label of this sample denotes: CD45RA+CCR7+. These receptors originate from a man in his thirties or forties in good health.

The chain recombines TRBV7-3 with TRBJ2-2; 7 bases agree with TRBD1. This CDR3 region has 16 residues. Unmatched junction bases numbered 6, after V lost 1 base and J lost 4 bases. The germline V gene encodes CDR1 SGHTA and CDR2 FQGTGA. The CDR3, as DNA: TGTGCCAGCAGCTTAAGGGACAGCCGGAGCACCGGGGAGCTGTTTTTT. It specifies CASSLRDSRSTGELFF.

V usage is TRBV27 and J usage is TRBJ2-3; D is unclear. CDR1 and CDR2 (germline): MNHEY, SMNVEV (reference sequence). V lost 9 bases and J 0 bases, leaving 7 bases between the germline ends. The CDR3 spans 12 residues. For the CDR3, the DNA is TGTGCCAGGACACCTAGCACAGATACGCAGTATTTT. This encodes CARTPSTDTQYF.

CDR3 coding DNA: TGTGCCAGCTCTCCGCTACGGCGGGAGGGACCAGATACGCAGTATTTT. Translating it yields CASSPLRREGPDTQYF. The chain uses TRBV2 and TRBJ2-3; TRBD2 matches 9 bases. In germline, CDR1 is SNHLY, CDR2 FYNNEI. Trimming at V came to 8 bases and at J to 4 bases, leaving 13 bases not matched to a gene. CDR3 length equals 16 residues. The full variable domain, its missing parts supplied by reference TRBV2 and TRBJ2-3, is EPEVTQTPSHQVTQMGQEVILRCVPISNHLYFYWYRQILGQKVEFLVSFYNNEISEKSEIFDDQFSVERPDGSNFTLKIRSTKLEDSAMYFCASSPLRREGPDTQYFGPGTRLTVL.

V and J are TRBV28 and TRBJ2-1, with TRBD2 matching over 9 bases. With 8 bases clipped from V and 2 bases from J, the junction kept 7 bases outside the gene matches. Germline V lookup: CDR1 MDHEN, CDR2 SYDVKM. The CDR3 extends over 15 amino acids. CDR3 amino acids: CASLAWTSAYNEQFF. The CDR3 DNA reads TGTGCCAGCCTTGCCTGGACTAGCGCCTACAATGAGCAGTTCTTC.

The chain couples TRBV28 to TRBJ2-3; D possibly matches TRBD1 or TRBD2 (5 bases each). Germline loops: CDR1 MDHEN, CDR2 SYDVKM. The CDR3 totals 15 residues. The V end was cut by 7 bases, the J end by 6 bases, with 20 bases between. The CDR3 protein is CASTSGTSHGDTQYF. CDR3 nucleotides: TGTGCCAGCACCTCCGGGACCAGCCACGGGGATACGCAGTATTTT.

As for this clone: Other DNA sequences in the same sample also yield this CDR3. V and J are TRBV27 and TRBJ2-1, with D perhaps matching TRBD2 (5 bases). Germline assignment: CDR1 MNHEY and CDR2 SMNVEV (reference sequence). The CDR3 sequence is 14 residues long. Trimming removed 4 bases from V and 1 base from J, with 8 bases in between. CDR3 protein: CASSSGISYNEQFF. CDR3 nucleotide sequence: TGTGCCAGCAGTTCGGGAATATCCTACAATGAGCAGTTCTTC.

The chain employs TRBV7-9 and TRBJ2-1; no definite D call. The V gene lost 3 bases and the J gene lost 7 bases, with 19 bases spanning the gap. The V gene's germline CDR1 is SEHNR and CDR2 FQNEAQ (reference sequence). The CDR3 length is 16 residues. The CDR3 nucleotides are TGTGCCAGCAGCTTCGACCTGGCTAGTTTAGTGAATGAGCAGTTCTTC. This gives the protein CASSFDLASLVNEQFF.

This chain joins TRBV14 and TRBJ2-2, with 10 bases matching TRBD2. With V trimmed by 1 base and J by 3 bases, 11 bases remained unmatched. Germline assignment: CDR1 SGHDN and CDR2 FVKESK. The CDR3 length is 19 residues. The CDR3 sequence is CASSQGLAGVYPYTGELFF. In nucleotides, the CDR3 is TGTGCCAGCAGCCAAGGGCTAGCGGGAGTGTATCCGTACACCGGGGAGCTGTTTTTT.

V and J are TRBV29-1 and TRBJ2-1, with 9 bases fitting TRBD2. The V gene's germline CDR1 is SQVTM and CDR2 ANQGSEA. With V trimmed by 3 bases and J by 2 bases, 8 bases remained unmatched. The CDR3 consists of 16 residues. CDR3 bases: TGCAGCGTTGACGTAACTAGCGGGCGGGCCTACAATGAGCAGTTCTTC. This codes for CSVDVTSGRAYNEQFF.

The CDR3 protein is CATRNAEDYEQYF. The CDR3 coding sequence is TGCGCCACCCGGAACGCAGAAGACTACGAGCAGTACTTC. This sequence joins TRBV5-1 and TRBJ2-7; no reliable D call. The germline V gene has CDR1 SGHRS and CDR2 YFSETQ. V gave up 9 bases and J gave up 3 bases, with 16 bases separating them. The CDR3 length is 13 residues.

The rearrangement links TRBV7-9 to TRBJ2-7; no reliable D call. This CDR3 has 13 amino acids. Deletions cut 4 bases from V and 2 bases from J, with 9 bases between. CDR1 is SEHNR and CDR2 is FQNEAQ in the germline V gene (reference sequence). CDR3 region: CASSSFRAYEQYF. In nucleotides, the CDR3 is TGTGCCAGCAGCTCTTTCCGAGCCTACGAGCAGTACTTC.

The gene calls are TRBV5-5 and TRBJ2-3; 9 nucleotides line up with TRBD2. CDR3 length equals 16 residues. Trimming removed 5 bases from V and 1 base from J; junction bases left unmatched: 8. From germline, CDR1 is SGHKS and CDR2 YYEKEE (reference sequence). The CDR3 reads CASSAWRTSGTDTQYF. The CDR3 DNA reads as TGTGCCAGCAGTGCTTGGAGGACTAGCGGCACAGATACGCAGTATTTT.

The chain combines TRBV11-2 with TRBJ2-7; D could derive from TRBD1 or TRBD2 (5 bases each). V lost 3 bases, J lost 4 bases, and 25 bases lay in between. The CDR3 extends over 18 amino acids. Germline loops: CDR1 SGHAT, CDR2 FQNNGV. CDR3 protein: CASSFIALEGELVYEQYF. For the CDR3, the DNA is TGTGCCAGCAGCTTTATAGCCCTCGAAGGGGAGCTCGTTTACGAGCAGTACTTC.

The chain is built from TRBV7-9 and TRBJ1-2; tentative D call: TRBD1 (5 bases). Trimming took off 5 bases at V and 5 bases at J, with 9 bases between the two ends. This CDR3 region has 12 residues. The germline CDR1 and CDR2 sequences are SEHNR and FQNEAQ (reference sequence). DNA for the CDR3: TGTGCCAGCAGCAGACCAGGGTATGGCTACACCTTC. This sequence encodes CASSRPGYGYTF.

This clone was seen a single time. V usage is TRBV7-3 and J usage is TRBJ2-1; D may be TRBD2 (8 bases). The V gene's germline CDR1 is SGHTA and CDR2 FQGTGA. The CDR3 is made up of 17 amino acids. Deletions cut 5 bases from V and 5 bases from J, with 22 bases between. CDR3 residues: CASSPQGVAGYNNEQFF. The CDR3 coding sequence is TGTGCCAGCAGCCCCCAGGGGGTAGCGGGATACAACAATGAGCAGTTCTTC.

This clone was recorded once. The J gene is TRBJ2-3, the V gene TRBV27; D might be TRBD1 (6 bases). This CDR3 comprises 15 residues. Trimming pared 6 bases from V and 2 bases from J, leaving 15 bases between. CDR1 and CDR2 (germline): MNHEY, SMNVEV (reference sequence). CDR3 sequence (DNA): TGTGCCAGCAGCTTTTTAGACAGGACCACAGATACGCAGTATTTT. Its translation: CASSFLDRTTDTQYF.